Reported below is one T cell receptor (beta chain). This clonotype has a handful of counts. What this receptor recognizes is not known. No much larger clonotype is one base removed from it; base qualities were not supplied. Set within a cohort of healthcare workers in London, UK, this nested case-control study involved weekly PCR testing of nasopharyngeal swabs along with blood sampling. Healthcare workers were recruited between 23 and 31 March 2020, during the week of the UK lockdown, and were followed weekly for up to about 15 weeks. The data belong to a study of early T cells in non-severe SARS-CoV-2 infection (dated by TCRdb to 2020 to 2022). At the level of the whole study: TCR sequencing used bulk RNA from unsorted whole blood, so alpha and beta chains could not be paired.

Results and caveats for the whole study, not just this receptor: VDJdb matching was skewed toward anti-spike CD8 responses and likely underestimated virus-specific expansions, missing private and CD4 specificities.

The protocol used for the library was 5' RACE. TCRdb shows the sequencer as NextSeq 500. To correct for sequencing error and PCR bias, the TCR library protocol tagged individual cDNA molecules with unique molecular identifiers. Both TCR alpha and beta chains were sequenced, and tight co-correlation was observed between alpha and beta sequence abundances in each sample. Per the original workflow: Decombinator V4 was used to annotate TCR sequences for V gene, J gene and CDR3. Expanded TCRs were defined as changing significantly between any two time points under a Poisson model with p below 0.0001. TCR abundances were normalised to the total number of TCRs sequenced per sample and expressed as counts per million. TRAV1-2 paired with TRAJ12, TRAJ20 or TRAJ33 defined MAIT TCRs, while TRAV10 paired with TRAJ18 defined iNKT TCRs. VDJdb, accessed 1 November 2021, was searched for CMV, EBV and SARS-CoV-2 annotated TCRs, excluding TCRs annotated for multiple antigens. TCRdb redid the processing of the public reads, applying fastp at Q25 and MiXCR, and retained in-frame beta chains. Rows are combined by CDR3 protein, so each entry shows the most common genes and DNA. The V and J calls were not made by the authors but by TCRdb's processing. For this sample the table gives under 95,000 distinct CDR3 sequences, of which around 12% were detected only once. The ten largest clones add up to roughly 3.1% of the sample.

V and J lose 1 base and 3 bases, and a span of 8 bases separates them. CDR1 and CDR2 (SGHTA, FQGNSA) derive from the germline V gene. The CDR3 sequence holds 14 residues, the cysteine and phenylalanine included. Just CDR3 DNA is preserved here, 42 bases in frame from base 1. Recombination joined TRBV7-2 with TRBJ2-3; possibly the D gene is TRBD1, per 5 matching bases. This TCR came from an adult who was a healthcare worker with PCR-confirmed SARS-CoV-2 infection or an uninfected control (not recorded which). Sequences were obtained from whole blood. The nucleotides are TGTGCCAGCAGCTTAGGGGCAGGGACAGATACGCAGTATTTT. The encoded protein is CASSLGAGTDTQYF.